A single T cell receptor (beta chain) is shown here with its context. The data originate from a study of long-term antiretroviral therapy in people with HIV. Per the germline V gene, CDR1 is SNHLY and CDR2 is FYNNEI. V gave up 3 bases and J gave up 1 base, with 7 bases separating them. This CDR3 region has 14 residues. The assay used was immunoSEQ (version v3.0), run at survey level. Profiled with immunoSEQ multiplex PCR; TCRdb holds only in-frame clones, not every one. The sample consists of some 27,000 clones, 70% to 90% of them appearing once. The receptor's source is a man between 35 and 55 years old with HIV. The chain employs TRBV2 and TRBJ1-5; D call uncertain. Sample: unsorted PBMCs, taken less than 5 years after starting antiretroviral therapy. The CDR3 reads CASSDGRSNQPQHF. The CDR3 region has the DNA TGTGCCAGCAGTGATGGGCGGAGCAATCAGCCCCAGCATTTT.